Following are 14 T cell receptor beta chains from one sample sequenced in a study of blood T cell repertoires in COVID-19. Clones were sequenced by immunoSEQ multiplex PCR, and TCRdb holds only the in-frame ones, with some missing. The sample contains 270,000 or so clones, under 90% of which appear only once. Sequences were obtained from peripheral blood. Receptors originate from a young woman with acute or convalescent COVID-19.

The rearrangement links TRBV10-3 to TRBJ2-1, with 12 bases fitting TRBD1. V was pared by 4 bases and J by 13 bases, with 11 bases of the junction left unmatched. The CDR3 totals 15 residues. The germline V gene has CDR1 ENHRY and CDR2 SYGVKD. The CDR3 DNA reads TGTGCCATCAGTGTAGGGGGACAGGGGGCCGCTGACCAGTTCTTC. Protein sequence: CAISVGGQGAADQFF.

The chain uses TRBV29-1 and TRBJ2-2; 9 nucleotides match TRBD2. Trimming removed 7 bases from V and 0 bases from J; junction bases left unmatched: 6. The CDR3 loop spans 15 amino acids. Per the germline V gene, CDR1 is SQVTM and CDR2 is ANQGSEA. CDR3 amino acids: CSAQTSGSNTGELFF. The DNA for the CDR3 is TGCAGCGCCCAGACTAGCGGATCGAACACCGGGGAGCTGTTTTTT.

The V gene is TRBV7-3, the J gene TRBJ2-1; 10 nucleotides match TRBD2. J lost 8 bases, V lost 4 bases, and 8 bases had no gene match. The CDR3 length is 15 residues. Germline V lookup: CDR1 SGHTA, CDR2 FQGTGA. Written as DNA, the CDR3 is TGTGCCAGCAGCTCAATAGCGGGAGGTTTCGATGAGCAGTTCTTC. Protein: CASSSIAGGFDEQFF. Full variable domain (rest looked up from reference TRBV7-3 and TRBJ2-1): GAGVSQTPSNKVTEKGKYVELRCDPISGHTALYWYRQSLGQGPEFLIYFQGTGAADDSGLPNDRFFAVRPEGSVSTLKIQRTERGDSAVYLCASSSIAGGFDEQFFGPGTRLTVL.

The V and J genes are TRBV6-2 or TRBV6-3 and TRBJ2-7; the D gene is possibly TRBD2 (6 bases). V lost 0 bases and J 0 bases, leaving 9 bases between the germline ends. The CDR3 has 15 amino acids. Germline-derived CDR1 and CDR2 are MNHEY and SVGEGT. The CDR3, as DNA: TGTGCCAGCAGTTACTCGCGCGGGGCCTCCTACGAGCAGTACTTC. This codes for CASSYSRGASYEQYF.

J is TRBJ2-3 and V is TRBV5-1; 8 bases align to TRBD1. The trim removed 0 bases at V and 4 bases at J, leaving 7 bases unmatched. Germline CDR1 and CDR2: SGHRS and YFSETQ. CDR3 size: 16 residues. Here the CDR3 reads CASSLEPGQVPDTQYF. The CDR3, as DNA: TGCGCCAGCAGCTTGGAACCGGGACAGGTGCCAGATACGCAGTATTTT.

This clone was seen a handful of times. V gene TRBV2 combines with J gene TRBJ1-2; D possibly corresponds to TRBD1 (6 bases). CDR3 length: 15 amino acids. Germline CDR1 SNHLY, CDR2 FYNNEI. The germline V and J ends were trimmed by 2 bases and 2 bases, with 12 bases remaining between them. The CDR3 reads CASSESGGRNYGYTF. The CDR3 DNA follows: TGTGCCAGCAGTGAATCTGGGGGCAGGAACTATGGCTACACCTTC.

This chain uses TRBV28 with TRBJ1-1; D not certain. V was cut by 5 bases and J by 6 bases, with 7 bases left in between. The CDR3 extends over 11 amino acids. The germline V gene encodes CDR1 MDHEN and CDR2 SYDVKM. The CDR3 sequence: CASSPGPEAFF. CDR3 nucleotides: TGTGCCAGCAGTCCGGGTCCTGAAGCTTTCTTT.

This CDR3 is CASSLVSRGQAEQYF. CDR3 DNA: TGTGCCAGCAGCTTAGTGTCCAGGGGTCAGGCCGAGCAGTACTTC. The J gene is TRBJ2-7, the V gene TRBV7-9, with D perhaps matching TRBD1 (6 bases). Trimming removed 1 base from V and 6 bases from J, with 16 bases in between. This CDR3 region has 15 residues. The germline V gene encodes CDR1 SEHNR and CDR2 FQNEAQ (reference sequence).

This clone was detected only a few times. The chain combines TRBV7-3 with TRBJ2-5, with 8 nucleotides matching TRBD2. The CDR3 has 15 residues. Germline-derived CDR1 and CDR2 are SGHTA and FQGTGA. The trim removed 0 bases at V and 4 bases at J, leaving 4 bases unmatched. In nucleotides, the CDR3 is TGTGCCAGCAGCTTAACCGGGAGGGCCGTAGAGACCCAGTACTTC. Amino acids: CASSLTGRAVETQYF.

This chain joins TRBV24-1 and TRBJ1-2; 8 nucleotides align to TRBD1. The CDR3 consists of 15 residues. CDR1 KGHDR and CDR2 SFDVKD come from the germline V gene. J gave up 3 bases and V 5 bases, and 7 bases lay outside the gene matches. The CDR3 nucleotides are TGTGCCACCAGTGGGGGGCAGGGGGCGGACTATGGCTACACCTTC. This encodes CATSGGQGADYGYTF.

The chain combines TRBV3-1 (or the pseudogene TRBV3-2) with TRBJ2-1, with 10 bases identical to TRBD1. This CDR3 contains 14 residues. V gave up 6 bases and J gave up 4 bases; unmatched junction bases: 3. Germline-derived CDR1 and CDR2 are LGHDT and YNNKEL (reference sequence). CDR3 loop: CASSRGQGYNEQFF. CDR3 sequence (DNA): TGTGCCAGCAGTAGGGGACAGGGGTACAATGAGCAGTTCTTC.

This clone was seen just once. The CDR3 loop reads CASKRGKVFDYGYTF. The CDR3 DNA sequence: TGTGCCAGTAAGCGGGGAAAGGTATTTGACTATGGCTACACCTTC. The V call is TRBV19, the J call TRBJ1-2; D unresolved. The CDR3 consists of 15 residues. The germline V gene has CDR1 LNHDA and CDR2 SQIVND (reference sequence). Trimming shortened V by 7 bases and J by 3 bases, and 18 bases separated the two germline ends.

V gene TRBV18 combines with J gene TRBJ2-2, with 8 bases identical to TRBD2. With 3 bases clipped from V and 2 bases from J, the junction kept 8 bases outside the gene matches. The germline gives CDR1 KGHSH, CDR2 LQKENI. The CDR3 has 17 residues. CDR3 amino acids: CASSPLSGTVNTGELFF. The CDR3 DNA follows: TGTGCCAGCTCACCGCTTAGCGGGACGGTAAACACCGGGGAGCTGTTTTTT. Full variable domain (rest looked up from reference TRBV18 and TRBJ2-2): NAGVMQNPRHLVRRRGQEARLRCSPMKGHSHVYWYRQLPEEGLKFMVYLQKENIIDESGMPKERFSAEFPKEGPSILRIQQVVRGDSAAYFCASSPLSGTVNTGELFFGEGSRLTVL.

V is TRBV10-3 and J is TRBJ2-7; 9 nucleotides align to TRBD1. V lost 0 bases and J lost 5; bases outside the gene matches: 11. Looked up from germline, CDR1 is ENHRY and CDR2 is SYGVKD. The CDR3 runs to 17 residues. In nucleotides, the CDR3 is TGTGCCATCAGTGAGTCTCTTGACAGGGGGGCGTACCACGAGCAGTACTTC. It translates to CAISESLDRGAYHEQYF.